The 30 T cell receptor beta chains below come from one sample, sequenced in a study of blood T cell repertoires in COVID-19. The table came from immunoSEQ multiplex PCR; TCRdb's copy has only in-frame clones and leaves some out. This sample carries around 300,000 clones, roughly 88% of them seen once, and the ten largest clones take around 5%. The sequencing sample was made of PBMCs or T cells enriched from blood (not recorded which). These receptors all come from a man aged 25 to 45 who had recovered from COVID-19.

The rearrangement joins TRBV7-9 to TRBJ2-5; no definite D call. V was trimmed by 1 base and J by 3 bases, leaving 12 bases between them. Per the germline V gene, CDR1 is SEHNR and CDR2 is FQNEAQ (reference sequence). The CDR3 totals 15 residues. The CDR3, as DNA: TGTGCCAGCAGCTTAGTAGGAGCGTTGAAAGAGACCCAGTACTTC. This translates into CASSLVGALKETQYF.

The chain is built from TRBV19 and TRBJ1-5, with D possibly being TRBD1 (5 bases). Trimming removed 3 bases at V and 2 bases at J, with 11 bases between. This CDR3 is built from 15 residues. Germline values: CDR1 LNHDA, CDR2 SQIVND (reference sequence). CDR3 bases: TGTGCCAGTAGTATTTTGGGGGGGGGCAATCAGCCCCAGCATTTT. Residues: CASSILGGGNQPQHF. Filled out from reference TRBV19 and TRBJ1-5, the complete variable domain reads DGGITQSPKYLFRKEGQNVTLSCEQNLNHDAMYWYRQDPGQGLRLIYYSQIVNDFQKGDIAEGYSVSREKKESFPLTVTSAQKNPTAFYLCASSILGGGNQPQHFGDGTRLSIL.

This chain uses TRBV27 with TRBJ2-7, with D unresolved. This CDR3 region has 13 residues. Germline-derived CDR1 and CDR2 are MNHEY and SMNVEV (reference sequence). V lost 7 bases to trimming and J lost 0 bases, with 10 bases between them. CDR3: CASTGSDSYEQYF. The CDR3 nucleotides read TGTGCCAGCACAGGATCAGACTCCTACGAGCAGTACTTC.

The CDR3 loop reads CASSLGSSSEQYF. In DNA, the CDR3 is TGTGCCAGCAGTTTAGGGTCCTCTAGCGAGCAGTACTTC. The chain carries TRBV12-3 or TRBV12-4 and TRBJ2-7; D uncertain. The ends were cut back, 1 base at V and 6 bases at J, with 10 bases in the middle. CDR3 size: 13 residues.

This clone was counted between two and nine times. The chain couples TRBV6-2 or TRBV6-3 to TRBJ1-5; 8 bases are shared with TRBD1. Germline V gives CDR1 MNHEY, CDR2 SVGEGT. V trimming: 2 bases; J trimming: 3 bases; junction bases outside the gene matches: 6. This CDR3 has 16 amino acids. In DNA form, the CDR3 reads TGTGCCAGCAGTTACGGGCAGGGGGCATACAATCAGCCCCAGCATTTT. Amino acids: CASSYGQGAYNQPQHF.

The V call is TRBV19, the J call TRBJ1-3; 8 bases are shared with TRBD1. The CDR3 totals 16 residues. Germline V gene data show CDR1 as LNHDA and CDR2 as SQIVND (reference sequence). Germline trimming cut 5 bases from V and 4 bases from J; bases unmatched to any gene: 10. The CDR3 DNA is TGTGCCAGTAGTTCCTACCCCGACAGGGGCGGAAACACCATATATTTT. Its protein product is CASSSYPDRGGNTIYF.

This chain's CDR3 is CASRPSGGNNEQFF. CDR3 in DNA: TGCGCCAGCAGACCTAGCGGGGGGAACAATGAGCAGTTCTTC. This chain connects TRBV5-1 to TRBJ2-1, with 11 bases aligning to TRBD2. J was trimmed by 5 bases and V by 5 bases; bases with no gene match: 3. CDR1 and CDR2 from the germline V gene are SGHRS and YFSETQ. The CDR3 loop spans 14 amino acids.

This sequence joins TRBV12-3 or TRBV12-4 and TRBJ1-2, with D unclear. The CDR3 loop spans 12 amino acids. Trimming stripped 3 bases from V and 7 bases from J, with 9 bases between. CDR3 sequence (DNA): TGTGCCAGCAGTTTCTGGGAGTCTGGCTACACCTTC. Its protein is CASSFWESGYTF.

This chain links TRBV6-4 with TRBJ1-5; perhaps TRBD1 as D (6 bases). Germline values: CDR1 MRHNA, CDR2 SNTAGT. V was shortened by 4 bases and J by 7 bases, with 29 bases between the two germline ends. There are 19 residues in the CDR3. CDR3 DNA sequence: TGTGCCAGCAGTGCCCCGGTGGACAGAGAAGCTCCCGCAGCCCAGCCCCAGCATTTT. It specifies CASSAPVDREAPAAQPQHF.

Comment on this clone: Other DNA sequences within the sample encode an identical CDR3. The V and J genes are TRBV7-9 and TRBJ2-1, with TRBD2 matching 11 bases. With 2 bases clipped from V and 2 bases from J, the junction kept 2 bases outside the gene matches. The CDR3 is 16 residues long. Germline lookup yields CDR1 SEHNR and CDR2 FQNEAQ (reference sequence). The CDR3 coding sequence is TGTGCCAGCAGCTTATCACTAGCGGGGGCCTACAATGAGCAGTTCTTC. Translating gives CASSLSLAGAYNEQFF.

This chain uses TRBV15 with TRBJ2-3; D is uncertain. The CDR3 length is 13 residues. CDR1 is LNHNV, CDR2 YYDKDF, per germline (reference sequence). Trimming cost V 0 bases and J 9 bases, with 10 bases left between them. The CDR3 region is CATSREALTTQYF. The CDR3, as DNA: TGTGCCACCAGCAGAGAAGCACTGACAACGCAGTATTTT.

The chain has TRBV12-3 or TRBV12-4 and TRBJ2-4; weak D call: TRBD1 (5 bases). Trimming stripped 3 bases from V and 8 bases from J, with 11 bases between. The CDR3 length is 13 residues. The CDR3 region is CASSLAGLDIQYF. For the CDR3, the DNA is TGTGCCAGCAGTTTGGCAGGGTTGGACATTCAGTACTTC.

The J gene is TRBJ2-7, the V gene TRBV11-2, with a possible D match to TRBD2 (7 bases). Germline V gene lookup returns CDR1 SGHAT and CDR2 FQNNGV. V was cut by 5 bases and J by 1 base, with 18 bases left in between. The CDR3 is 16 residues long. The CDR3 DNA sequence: TGTGCCAGCAGCCCTATTCGGGGGGCAAAATCCTACGAGCAGTACTTC. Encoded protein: CASSPIRGAKSYEQYF.

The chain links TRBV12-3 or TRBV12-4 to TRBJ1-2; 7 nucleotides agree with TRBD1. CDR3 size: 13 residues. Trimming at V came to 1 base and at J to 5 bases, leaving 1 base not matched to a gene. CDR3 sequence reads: CASSLEQGYGYTF. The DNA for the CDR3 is TGTGCCAGCAGTTTAGAACAGGGGTATGGCTACACCTTC.

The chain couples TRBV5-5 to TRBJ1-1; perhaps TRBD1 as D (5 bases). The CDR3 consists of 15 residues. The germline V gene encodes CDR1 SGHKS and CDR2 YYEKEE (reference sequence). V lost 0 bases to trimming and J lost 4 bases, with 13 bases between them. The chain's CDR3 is CASSLGWGSFTEAFF. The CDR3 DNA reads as TGTGCCAGCAGCTTGGGGTGGGGCAGTTTCACTGAAGCTTTCTTT.

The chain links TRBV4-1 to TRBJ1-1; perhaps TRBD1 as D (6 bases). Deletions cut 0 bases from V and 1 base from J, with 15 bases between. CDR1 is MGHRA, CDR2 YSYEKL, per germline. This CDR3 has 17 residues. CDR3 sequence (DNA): TGCGCCAGCAGCCAAGAGGGGGGGCCCCGGCAGAACACTGAAGCTTTCTTT. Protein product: CASSQEGGPRQNTEAFF.

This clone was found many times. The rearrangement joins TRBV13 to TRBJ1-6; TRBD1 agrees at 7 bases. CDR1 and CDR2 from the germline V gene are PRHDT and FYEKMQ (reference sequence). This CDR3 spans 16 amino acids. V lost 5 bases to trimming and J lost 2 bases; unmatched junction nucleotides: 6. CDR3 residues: CASSLTGVAYNSPLHF. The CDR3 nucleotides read TGTGCCAGCAGCCTCACAGGGGTAGCCTATAATTCACCCCTCCACTTT.

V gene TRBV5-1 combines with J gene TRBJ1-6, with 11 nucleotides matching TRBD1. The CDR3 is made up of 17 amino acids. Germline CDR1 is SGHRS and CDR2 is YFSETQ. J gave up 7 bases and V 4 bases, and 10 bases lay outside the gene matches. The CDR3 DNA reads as TGCGCCAGCAGCAGCACCGGGACAGGGGGAAGGAATTCACCCCTCCACTTT. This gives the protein CASSSTGTGGRNSPLHF.

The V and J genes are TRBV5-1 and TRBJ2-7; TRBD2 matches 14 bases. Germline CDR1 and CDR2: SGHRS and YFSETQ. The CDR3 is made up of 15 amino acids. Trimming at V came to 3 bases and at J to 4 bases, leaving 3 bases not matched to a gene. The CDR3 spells CASSWGLAGEYEQYF. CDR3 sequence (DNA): TGCGCCAGCAGCTGGGGACTAGCGGGGGAATACGAGCAGTACTTC.

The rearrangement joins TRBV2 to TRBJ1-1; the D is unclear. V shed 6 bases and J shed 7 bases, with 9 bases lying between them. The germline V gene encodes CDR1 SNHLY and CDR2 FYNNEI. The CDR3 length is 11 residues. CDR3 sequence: CASRLRGEAFF. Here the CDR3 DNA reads TGTGCCAGCAGGCTGCGGGGTGAAGCTTTCTTT.

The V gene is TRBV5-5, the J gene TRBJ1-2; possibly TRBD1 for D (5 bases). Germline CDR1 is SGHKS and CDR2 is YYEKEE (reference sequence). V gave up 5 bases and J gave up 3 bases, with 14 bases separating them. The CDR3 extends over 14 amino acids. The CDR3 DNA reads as TGTGCCAGCAGTAGGGCGAAGGGGCACTATGGCTACACCTTC. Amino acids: CASSRAKGHYGYTF.

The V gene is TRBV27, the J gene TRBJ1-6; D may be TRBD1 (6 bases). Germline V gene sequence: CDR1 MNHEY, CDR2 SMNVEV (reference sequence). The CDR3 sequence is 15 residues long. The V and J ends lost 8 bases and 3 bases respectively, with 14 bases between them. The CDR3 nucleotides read TGTGCCAGCTCGAAGACAGGTTTCTATAATTCACCCCTCCACTTT. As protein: CASSKTGFYNSPLHF.

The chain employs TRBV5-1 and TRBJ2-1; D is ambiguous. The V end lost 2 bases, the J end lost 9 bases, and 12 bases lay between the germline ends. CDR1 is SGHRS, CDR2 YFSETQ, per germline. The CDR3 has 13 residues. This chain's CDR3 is CASSFPDRGEQFF. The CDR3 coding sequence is TGCGCCAGCAGCTTCCCGGATAGAGGTGAGCAGTTCTTC.

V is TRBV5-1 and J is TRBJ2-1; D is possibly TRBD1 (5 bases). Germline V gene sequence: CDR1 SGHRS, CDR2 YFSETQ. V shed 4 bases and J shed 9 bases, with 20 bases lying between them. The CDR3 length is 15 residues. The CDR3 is CASSPGHPTWSEQFF. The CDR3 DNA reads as TGCGCCAGCAGCCCTGGACATCCTACCTGGAGTGAGCAGTTCTTC.

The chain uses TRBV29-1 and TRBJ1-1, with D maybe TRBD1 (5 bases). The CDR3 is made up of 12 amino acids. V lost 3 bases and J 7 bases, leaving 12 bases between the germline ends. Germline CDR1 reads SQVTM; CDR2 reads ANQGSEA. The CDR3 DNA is TGCAGCGTTGAGGAGGGGTTTGGTGAAGCTTTCTTT. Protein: CSVEEGFGEAFF.

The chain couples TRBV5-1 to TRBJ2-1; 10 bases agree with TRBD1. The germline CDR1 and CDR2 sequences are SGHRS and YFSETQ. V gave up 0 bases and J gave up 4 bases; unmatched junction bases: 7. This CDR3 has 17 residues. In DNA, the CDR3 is TGCGCCAGCAGCTTGGCCAGCCGGACAGGGGGGTACAATGAGCAGTTCTTC. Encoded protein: CASSLASRTGGYNEQFF.

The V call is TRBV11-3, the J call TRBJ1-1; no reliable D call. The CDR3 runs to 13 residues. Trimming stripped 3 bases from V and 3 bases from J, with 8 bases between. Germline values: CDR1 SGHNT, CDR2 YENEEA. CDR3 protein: CASSLRGYTEAFF. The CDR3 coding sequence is TGTGCCAGCAGCTTGCGAGGGTACACTGAAGCTTTCTTT.

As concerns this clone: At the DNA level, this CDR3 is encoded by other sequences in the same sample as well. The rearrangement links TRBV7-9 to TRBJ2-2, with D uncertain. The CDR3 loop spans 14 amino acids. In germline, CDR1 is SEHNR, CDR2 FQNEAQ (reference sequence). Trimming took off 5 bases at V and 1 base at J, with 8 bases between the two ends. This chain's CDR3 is CASSLTGNTGELFF. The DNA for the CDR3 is TGTGCCAGCAGCCTAACGGGGAACACCGGGGAGCTGTTTTTT.

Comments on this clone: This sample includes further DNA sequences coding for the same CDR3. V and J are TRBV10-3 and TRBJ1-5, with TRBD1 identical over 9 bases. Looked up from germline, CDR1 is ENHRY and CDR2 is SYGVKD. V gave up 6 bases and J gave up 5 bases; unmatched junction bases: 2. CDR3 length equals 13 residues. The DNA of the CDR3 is TGTGCCATCAGCCGACAGGGGGATCAGCCCCAGCATTTT. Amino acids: CAISRQGDQPQHF.

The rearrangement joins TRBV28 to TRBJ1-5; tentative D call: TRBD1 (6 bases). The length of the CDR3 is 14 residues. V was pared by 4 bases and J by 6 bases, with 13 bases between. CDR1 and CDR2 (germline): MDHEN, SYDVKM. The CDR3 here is CASSSYGTPQPQHF. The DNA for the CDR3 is TGTGCCAGCAGTTCGTACGGGACACCTCAGCCCCAGCATTTT.